This section outlines one TCR beta chain sequence together with its context. The source of the sample is a study of cytomegalovirus exposure and HLA in healthy donors. Germline values: CDR1 ENHRY, CDR2 SYGVKD. The CDR3 consists of 17 residues. Trimming pared 0 bases from V and 2 bases from J, leaving 13 bases between. 13 Jbeta primers and 60 Vbeta primers were used for the PCR. The repertoire was sequenced with immunoSEQ multiplex PCR; TCRdb's copy has only in-frame clones and lacks some. Here the sample spans about 120,000 clones, over 60% being singletons. The rearrangement links TRBV10-3 to TRBJ2-2; D perhaps matches TRBD2 (5 bases). This receptor was taken from a woman aged 18 to 35 in good health and CMV-seropositive. Sequencing was carried out using PBMCs. The DNA for the CDR3 is TGTGCCATCAGTGAGTCGAAAGCGGTCTTAAACACCGGGGAGCTGTTTTTT. Its translation: CAISESKAVLNTGELFF.